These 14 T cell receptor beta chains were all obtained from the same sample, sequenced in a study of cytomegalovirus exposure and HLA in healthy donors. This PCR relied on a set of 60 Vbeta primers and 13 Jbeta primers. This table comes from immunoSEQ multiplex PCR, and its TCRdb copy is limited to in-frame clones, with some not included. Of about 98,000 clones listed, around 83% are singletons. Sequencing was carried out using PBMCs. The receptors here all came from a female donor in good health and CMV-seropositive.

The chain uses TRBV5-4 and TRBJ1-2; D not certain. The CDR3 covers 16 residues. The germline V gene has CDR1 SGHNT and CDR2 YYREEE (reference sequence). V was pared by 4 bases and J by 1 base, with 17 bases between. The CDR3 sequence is CASSPRAVGDNYGYTF. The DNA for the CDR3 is TGTGCCAGCAGCCCCCGGGCTGTCGGGGATAACTATGGCTACACCTTC.

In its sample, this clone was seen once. CDR3 amino acids: CASSPSGGRQNEQFF. The CDR3 DNA follows: TGTGCCAGCAGCCCTAGCGGGGGCCGACAGAATGAGCAGTTCTTC. This chain joins TRBV5-4 and TRBJ2-1; 10 bases line up with TRBD2. The CDR3 consists of 15 residues. Germline trimming cut 4 bases from V and 7 bases from J; bases unmatched to any gene: 8. Germline lookup yields CDR1 SGHNT and CDR2 YYREEE (reference sequence).

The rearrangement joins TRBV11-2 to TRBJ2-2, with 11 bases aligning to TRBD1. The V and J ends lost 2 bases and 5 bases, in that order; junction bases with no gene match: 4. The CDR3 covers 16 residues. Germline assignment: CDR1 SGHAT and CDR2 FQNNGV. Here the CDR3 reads CASSLTGTGGTGELFF. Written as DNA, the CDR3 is TGTGCCAGCAGCTTAACCGGGACAGGGGGAACCGGGGAGCTGTTTTTT.

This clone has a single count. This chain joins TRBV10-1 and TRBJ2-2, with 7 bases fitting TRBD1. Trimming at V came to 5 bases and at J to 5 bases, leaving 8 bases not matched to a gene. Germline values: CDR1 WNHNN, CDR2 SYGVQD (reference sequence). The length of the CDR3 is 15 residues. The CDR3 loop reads CASSLGTAFTGELFF. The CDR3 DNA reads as TGCGCCAGCAGTCTCGGGACAGCTTTTACCGGGGAGCTGTTTTTT.

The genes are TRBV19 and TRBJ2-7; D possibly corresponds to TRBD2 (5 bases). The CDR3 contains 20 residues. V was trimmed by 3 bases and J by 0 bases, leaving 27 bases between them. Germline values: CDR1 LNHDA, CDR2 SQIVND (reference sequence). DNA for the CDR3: TGTGCCAGTAGTATTGTCTCTCCGAGCGGACTCCAATCAAGCTCCTACGAGCAGTACTTC. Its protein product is CASSIVSPSGLQSSSYEQYF.

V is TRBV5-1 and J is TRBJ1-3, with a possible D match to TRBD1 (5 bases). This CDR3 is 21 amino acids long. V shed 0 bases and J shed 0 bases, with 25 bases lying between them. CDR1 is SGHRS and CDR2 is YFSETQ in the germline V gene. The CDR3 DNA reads TGCGCCAGCAGCTTGGACGGTACCCGAACCTACGGACACTACTCTGGAAACACCATATATTTT. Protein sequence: CASSLDGTRTYGHYSGNTIYF.

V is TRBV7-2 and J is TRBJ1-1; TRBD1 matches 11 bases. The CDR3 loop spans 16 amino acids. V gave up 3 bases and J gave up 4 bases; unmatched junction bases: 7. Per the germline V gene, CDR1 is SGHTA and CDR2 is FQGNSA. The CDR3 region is CASSFRTGGLGTEAFF. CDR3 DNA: TGTGCCAGCAGCTTTAGGACAGGGGGCTTGGGCACTGAAGCTTTCTTT.

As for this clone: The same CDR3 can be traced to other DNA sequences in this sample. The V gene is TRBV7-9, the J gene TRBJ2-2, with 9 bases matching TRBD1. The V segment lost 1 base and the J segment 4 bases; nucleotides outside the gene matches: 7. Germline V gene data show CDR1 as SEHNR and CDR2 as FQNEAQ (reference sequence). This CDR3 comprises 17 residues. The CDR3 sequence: CASSLVVGTGITGELFF. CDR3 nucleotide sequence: TGTGCCAGCAGCTTAGTAGTCGGGACAGGGATCACCGGGGAGCTGTTTTTT.

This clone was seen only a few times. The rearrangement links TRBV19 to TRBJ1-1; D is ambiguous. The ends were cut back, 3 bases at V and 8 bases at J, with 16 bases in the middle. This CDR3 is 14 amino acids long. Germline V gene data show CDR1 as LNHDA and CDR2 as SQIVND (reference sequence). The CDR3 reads CASSIGPVRHEAFF. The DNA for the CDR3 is TGTGCCAGTAGTATTGGGCCCGTCAGGCACGAAGCTTTCTTT.

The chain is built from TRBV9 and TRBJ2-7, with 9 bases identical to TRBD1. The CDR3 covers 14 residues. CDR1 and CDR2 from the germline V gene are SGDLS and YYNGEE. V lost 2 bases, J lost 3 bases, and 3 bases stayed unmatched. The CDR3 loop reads CASSVTGGGYEQYF. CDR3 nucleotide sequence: TGTGCCAGCAGCGTGACAGGGGGGGGCTACGAGCAGTACTTC.

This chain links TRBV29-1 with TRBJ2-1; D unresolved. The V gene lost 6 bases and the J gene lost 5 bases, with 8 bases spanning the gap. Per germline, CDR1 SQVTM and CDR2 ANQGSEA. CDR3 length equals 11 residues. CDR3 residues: CSVLIDNEQFF. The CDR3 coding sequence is TGCAGCGTCCTTATAGACAATGAGCAGTTCTTC.

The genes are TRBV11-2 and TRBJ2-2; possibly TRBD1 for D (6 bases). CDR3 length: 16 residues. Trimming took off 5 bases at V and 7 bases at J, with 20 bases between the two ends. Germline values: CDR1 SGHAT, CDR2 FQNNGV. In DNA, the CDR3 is TGTGCCAGCAGCGCACGGGACACCACCTTGGGCGGGGAGCTGTTTTTT. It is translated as CASSARDTTLGGELFF.

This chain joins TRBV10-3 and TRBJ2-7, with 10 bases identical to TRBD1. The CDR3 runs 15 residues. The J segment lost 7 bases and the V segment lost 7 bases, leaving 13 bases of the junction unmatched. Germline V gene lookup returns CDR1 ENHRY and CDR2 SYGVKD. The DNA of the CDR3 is TGTGCCATCAAATTGGACAGGGGGTTGGGGGGGGAGCAGTACTTC. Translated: CAIKLDRGLGGEQYF.

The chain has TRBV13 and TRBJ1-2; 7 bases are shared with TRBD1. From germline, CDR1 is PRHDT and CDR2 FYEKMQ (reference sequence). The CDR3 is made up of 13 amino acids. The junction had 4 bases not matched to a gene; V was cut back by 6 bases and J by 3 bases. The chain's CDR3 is CASSLQGHYGYTF. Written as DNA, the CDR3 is TGTGCCAGCAGTTTACAGGGGCACTATGGCTACACCTTC.